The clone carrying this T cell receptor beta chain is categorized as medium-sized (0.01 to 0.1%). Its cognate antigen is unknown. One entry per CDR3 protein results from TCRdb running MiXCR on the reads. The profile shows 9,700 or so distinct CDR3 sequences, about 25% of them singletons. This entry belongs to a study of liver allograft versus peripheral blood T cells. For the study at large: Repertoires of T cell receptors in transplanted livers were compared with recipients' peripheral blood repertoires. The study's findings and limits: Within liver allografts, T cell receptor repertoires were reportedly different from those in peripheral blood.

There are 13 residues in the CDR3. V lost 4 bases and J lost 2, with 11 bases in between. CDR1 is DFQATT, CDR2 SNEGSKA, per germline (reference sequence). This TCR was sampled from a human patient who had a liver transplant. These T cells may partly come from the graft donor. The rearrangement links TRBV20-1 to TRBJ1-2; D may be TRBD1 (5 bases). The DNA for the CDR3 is TGCAGTGCTAAGGGGCTAGACAACTATGGCTACACCTTC. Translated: CSAKGLDNYGYTF.